One sample yielded the 10 T cell receptor beta chains listed below, sequenced in a study of blood T cell repertoires in COVID-19 (dated by TCRdb to the early 2020s). To prepare the library, the immunoSEQ multiplex PCR assay was applied. Entries here come from immuneACCESS through TCRdb and include only in-frame sequences with V and J called. Some clones fail to appear in such tables; in the studies checked, an unresolved V gene covers under half of the shortfall, and the cause of the remainder is unknown. Present in this sample are about 380,000 clones, about 85% of which were seen just once. The ten largest clones represent roughly 3.6% of the sample. Sequenced sample: peripheral blood. Receptor source: a woman between 18 and 30 years old with acute or convalescent COVID-19.

This chain connects TRBV7-6 to TRBJ1-6, with 11 bases fitting TRBD1. The CDR3 is 16 residues long. CDR1 SGHVS and CDR2 FNYEAQ come from the germline V gene. V dropped 0 bases and J dropped 9; count of bases not matched to a gene: 4. The CDR3 loop is CASSLAKGTGGSPLHF. CDR3 nucleotides: TGTGCCAGCAGCTTAGCGAAGGGGACAGGGGGTTCACCCCTCCACTTT. The whole variable domain, remainder taken from reference TRBV7-6 and TRBJ1-6, is GAGVSQSPRYKVTKRGQDVALRCDPISGHVSLYWYRQALGQGPEFLTYFNYEAQQDKSGLPNDRFSAERPEGSISTLTIQRTEQRDSAMYRCASSLAKGTGGSPLHFGNGTRLTVT.

The chain employs TRBV2 and TRBJ1-3; 7 bases align to TRBD1. The junction had 9 bases not matched to a gene; V was cut back by 4 bases and J by 3 bases. Per the germline V gene, CDR1 is SNHLY and CDR2 is FYNNEI. This CDR3 spans 16 amino acids. The CDR3 region is CASSGGQLWSGNTIYF. DNA for the CDR3: TGTGCCAGCAGTGGGGGACAGCTCTGGAGTGGAAACACCATATATTTT.

The chain links TRBV5-4 to TRBJ2-1, with TRBD1 matching over 9 bases. Germline-derived CDR1 and CDR2 are SGHNT and YYREEE (reference sequence). V gave up 7 bases and J gave up 6 bases; unmatched junction bases: 11. The CDR3 loop spans 15 amino acids. This CDR3 is CASSDTSTGGNEQFF. The CDR3 DNA reads as TGTGCCAGCTCCGATACTTCGACAGGGGGCAATGAGCAGTTCTTC.

This chain uses TRBV2 with TRBJ1-1; D perhaps matches TRBD1 (6 bases). The germline CDR1 and CDR2 sequences are SNHLY and FYNNEI. V lost 4 bases, J lost 6 bases, and 27 bases lay in between. This CDR3 has 18 amino acids. CDR3 coding DNA: TGTGCCAGCAGTGGAGTGAAATTGGGGACCAGGGGCGAGGCTGAAGCTTTCTTT. Amino acid sequence: CASSGVKLGTRGEAEAFF.

V gene TRBV2 combines with J gene TRBJ1-2; perhaps TRBD1 as D (5 bases). Between the trimmed V and J ends, which lost 7 bases and 4 bases, there was a span of 16 bases. Germline V lookup: CDR1 SNHLY, CDR2 FYNNEI. The CDR3 covers 14 residues. The DNA for the CDR3 is TGTGCCAGCATTCCCCCCCCGGGGGGCTATGGCTACACCTTC. Translation gives CASIPPPGGYGYTF.

This clone was seen a handful of times. This rearrangement joins TRBV7-2 to TRBJ1-6; D is perhaps TRBD1 (5 bases). This CDR3 contains 15 residues. Trimming removed 5 bases at V and 7 bases at J, with 15 bases between. Germline CDR1 and CDR2: SGHTA and FQGNSA. The DNA for the CDR3 is TGTGCCAGCAGCCCGGTGGGGCGGCGAAATTCACCCCTCCACTTT. Its translation: CASSPVGRRNSPLHF.

The chain uses TRBV9 and TRBJ1-3, with D unclear. This CDR3 is 14 amino acids long. Germline-derived CDR1 and CDR2 are SGDLS and YYNGEE. V lost 2 bases to trimming and J lost 2 bases, with 8 bases between them. CDR3 coding DNA: TGTGCCAGCAGCGTGAGCAGGACTGGAAACACCATATATTTT. It codes for CASSVSRTGNTIYF.

The V gene is TRBV3-1 (or the pseudogene TRBV3-2), the J gene TRBJ1-6; the D gene is possibly TRBD1 (5 bases). The germline V gene has CDR1 LGHDT and CDR2 YNNKEL (reference sequence). The CDR3 has 17 residues. With 0 bases removed from V and 0 bases from J, the gap between germline ends came to 9 bases. The CDR3 here is CASSQEAGISYNSPLHF. The DNA of the CDR3 is TGTGCCAGCAGCCAAGAAGCAGGGATCTCCTATAATTCACCCCTCCACTTT.

The rearrangement joins TRBV2 to TRBJ1-6; D remains ambiguous. Germline loops: CDR1 SNHLY, CDR2 FYNNEI. This CDR3 is built from 13 residues. Trimming removed 10 bases at V and 7 bases at J, with 14 bases between. CDR3 sequence reads: CATSDGGNSPLHF. The CDR3 region has the DNA TGTGCCACCTCGGACGGAGGGAATTCACCCCTCCACTTT.

On this clone: This sample also contains other DNA sequences that code for the same CDR3. The chain links TRBV6-5 to TRBJ1-1, with D perhaps TRBD1 (6 bases). The CDR3 length is 12 residues. The V gene's germline CDR1 is MNHEY and CDR2 SVGAGI. Trimming removed 6 bases from V and 6 bases from J, with 11 bases in between. CDR3 protein: CASSLRQAEAFF. The CDR3 nucleotides read TGTGCCAGCAGCCTTAGACAGGCTGAAGCTTTCTTT.